This section outlines one T cell receptor beta chain sequence together with its context. The antigen it recognizes is unknown. Base quality data are lacking; no much larger clone is found one base away. Spanning cysteine to phenylalanine, the CDR3 consists of 13 amino acids. Left in the record is the CDR3 DNA by itself, 39 bases read in frame from the first base. The germline V end is reduced by 3 bases and the J end by 5 bases; junction bases left unmatched: 2. TCRbeta CDR3 regions were amplified from genomic DNA using the immunoSEQ Assay, a bias-controlled multiplex PCR. The paper's processing steps were these. Nucleated cell counts per sample were estimated from amplification of reference gene primers within the assay. To quantify the absolute abundance of each unique TCRbeta CDR3 rearrangement, sequence reads were collapsed and filtered. For each sample, productive Simpson clonality was calculated as the square root of Simpson's diversity index across productive rearrangements. TCRdb stores this immuneACCESS table with in-frame sequences only. Part of the clones is absent; in the studies checked, under half of the shortfall reflects unresolved V genes, and no reason is known for the rest. The D gene and trimming were derived from the DNA, and the V and J assignments and clone size from that table. The sample table lists over 400,000 clones, less than 90% of them with a count of one. Together, the top ten hold 7.8% of the sample.

The data stem from a study of blood T cell repertoires in COVID-19 (dated by TCRdb to 2020 to 2022). Study-wide context: The collaborator samples originated in the United States, Italy and Spain and spanned the acute and convalescent phases of COVID-19. The prospective study material was composed of cDNA or gDNA derived from T cells, B-cell-depleted T cells, or PBMCs. The samples were drawn from the first 160 participants of the ongoing ImmuneRACE study and from more than 1,000 subjects provided by 6 global collaborators. Nearly every sample came with metadata listing a de-identified subject ID, COVID-19 status, age in years and sex. A freely available public database, intended as a resource for researchers studying the immune response to SARS-CoV-2, is where the repertoires were released. Where available, HLA class I and class II types were obtained from metadata supplied by the sample provider rather than from assay-based typing. Subjects who had been exposed to COVID-19, were actively infected with it, or had recovered from it provided the deeply sampled blood TCRbeta repertoires that made up the dataset.

One collaborating source in Seattle enrolled patients while the patients were actively infected and followed the patients over time throughout the course of disease. Each collaborating institution followed its own protocols to collect whole blood in K2EDTA tubes. For TCRbeta analysis, collaborators shipped samples in one of three forms: frozen whole blood, isolated PBMCs, or DNA extracted from either of those sample types. Overall results and qualifications from the work: Clinical and demographic metadata were provided uncurated, with the amount varying by source and participant.

Sequenced input: peripheral blood. The chain is made from TRBV12-3 or TRBV12-4 and TRBJ2-3, and 7 bases in between align with TRBD2. This clonotype was sampled from a woman aged 50 to 60 with COVID-19, enrolled during active disease. The CDR3 sequence is CASSLGGRDTQYF. The DNA sequence follows: TGTGCCAGCAGTTTGGGAGGGAGAGATACGCAGTATTTT.